The 30 T cell receptor beta chains below come from one sample, sequenced in a study of T cells in Graves' hyperthyroidism and ophthalmopathy. TCR beta CDR3 regions were amplified from RNA. First-round RT-PCR of the TCR CDR3 relied on the HTBI primer set. In TCRdb, the multiplex PCR reads were re-called with MiXCR into one record per CDR3 protein. The profile covers 460,000 or so distinct CDR3 sequences, with about an eighth appearing a single time and less than 20% taken by the ten largest. The material sequenced was blood. The source of these receptors is a woman between 18 and 30 years old with Graves' hyperthyroidism.

Ten or more counts support this clonotype. This rearrangement joins TRBV18 to TRBJ1-5; D is undetermined. Trimming removed 5 bases from V and 3 bases from J, with 8 bases in between. Germline V gives CDR1 KGHSH, CDR2 LQKENI. The CDR3 is 13 amino acids. Here the CDR3 reads CASSGFYNQPQHF. The CDR3 coding sequence is TGTGCCAGCTCAGGTTTCTACAATCAGCCCCAGCATTTT.

This clonotype was picked up many times. The chain uses TRBV11-2 and TRBJ1-1, with D hard to call. The germline CDR1 and CDR2 sequences are SGHAT and FQNNGV. Trimming left V 0 bases short and J 0 bases short, with 5 bases between. The CDR3 consists of 14 residues. This CDR3 reads CASSLDWVNTEAFF. CDR3 nucleotides: TGTGCCAGCAGCTTAGATTGGGTGAACACTGAAGCTTTCTTT.

This clonotype was seen repeatedly, ten times or more. This chain uses TRBV10-3 with TRBJ2-3, with 7 positions matching TRBD1. CDR1 is ENHRY and CDR2 is SYGVKD in the germline V gene. There are 15 residues in the CDR3. V lost 0 bases and J lost 6; bases outside the gene matches: 6. This chain's CDR3 is CAISESRGSGDTQYF. CDR3 coding DNA: TGTGCCATCAGTGAGTCCAGGGGGTCCGGGGATACGCAGTATTTT.

This clonotype was seen many times. The gene calls are TRBV18 and TRBJ2-5, with 14 positions matching TRBD2. The CDR3 runs 15 residues. The J segment lost 5 bases and the V segment lost 4 bases, leaving 3 bases of the junction unmatched. The germline CDR1 and CDR2 sequences are KGHSH and LQKENI. The CDR3 sequence is CASSQRTSGRETQYF. The CDR3 DNA follows: TGTGCCAGCTCACAACGGACTAGCGGGAGGGAGACCCAGTACTTC. The full variable domain, rest sourced from reference TRBV18 and TRBJ2-5, is NAGVMQNPRHLVRRRGQEARLRCSPMKGHSHVYWYRQLPEEGLKFMVYLQKENIIDESGMPKERFSAEFPKEGPSILRIQQVVRGDSAAYFCASSQRTSGRETQYFGPGTRLLVL.

The CDR3: CASSIGGKGLTDTQYF. In nucleotides, the CDR3 is TGTGCCAGTAGTATAGGTGGAAAGGGGCTCACAGATACGCAGTATTTT. The chain has TRBV19 and TRBJ2-3; tentatively, D is TRBD1 (5 bases). V shed 1 base and J shed 2 bases, with 13 bases lying between them. This CDR3 has 16 amino acids. Germline V gene sequence: CDR1 LNHDA, CDR2 SQIVND (reference sequence). Drawing the rest from reference TRBV19 and TRBJ2-3, the complete variable domain is DGGITQSPKYLFRKEGQNVTLSCEQNLNHDAMYWYRQDPGQGLRLIYYSQIVNDFQKGDIAEGYSVSREKKESFPLTVTSAQKNPTAFYLCASSIGGKGLTDTQYFGPGTRLTVL.

A word on this clonotype: Possible read error: a much larger clone is one base away. The chain uses TRBV20-1 and TRBJ2-1, with 9 bases matching TRBD2. J lost 10 bases, V lost 5 bases, and 15 bases had no gene match. The CDR3 covers 15 residues. Germline loops: CDR1 DFQATT, CDR2 SNEGSKA (reference sequence). CDR3 protein: CSAARGVAGVSEQFF. CDR3 DNA: TGCAGTGCTGCCCGTGGGGTAGCGGGAGTGTCCGAGCAGTTCTTC.

This clonotype occurred many times. CDR3 in amino acids: CASSLGLGQNYEQYF. The CDR3 coding sequence is TGTGCCAGCAGCTTAGGCCTTGGGCAGAACTACGAGCAGTACTTC. The chain has TRBV11-1 and TRBJ2-7; D remains ambiguous. Germline V lookup: CDR1 SGHAT, CDR2 FQDESV (reference sequence). The V and J ends lost 1 base and 3 bases respectively, with 13 bases between them. The CDR3 loop spans 15 amino acids. Complete variable domain (other parts from reference TRBV11-1 and TRBJ2-7): EAEVAQSPRYKITEKSQAVAFWCDPISGHATLYWYRQILGQGPELLVQFQDESVVDDSQLPKDRFSAERLKGVDSTLKIQPAELGDSAMYLCASSLGLGQNYEQYFGPGTRLTVT.

This clonotype was recorded a few times. The chain has TRBV19 and TRBJ2-4, with 7 bases identical to TRBD1. Per germline, CDR1 LNHDA and CDR2 SQIVND (reference sequence). The CDR3 loop spans 14 amino acids. With 7 bases clipped from V and 1 base from J, the junction kept 4 bases outside the gene matches. The CDR3 nucleotides are TGTGCCAGTAATATGGGACAGGCCAAAAACATTCAGTACTTC. This gives the protein CASNMGQAKNIQYF.

This clonotype was detected many times. The chain couples TRBV7-9 to TRBJ1-1; a weak D match, TRBD1 (6 bases). Germline CDR1 is SEHNR and CDR2 is FQNEAQ (reference sequence). The CDR3 covers 14 residues. V lost 4 bases and J lost 0, with 9 bases in between. The DNA for the CDR3 is TGTGCCAGCAGCTCTGGACAGCTGAACACTGAAGCTTTCTTT. It specifies CASSSGQLNTEAFF.

In this sample, this clonotype turned up many times. The chain employs TRBV6-1 and TRBJ2-3; tentatively, D is TRBD2 (5 bases). The V gene's germline CDR1 is MNHNS and CDR2 SASEGT. Between the trimmed V and J ends, which lost 7 bases and 5 bases, there was a span of 7 bases. The CDR3 length is 11 residues. The CDR3 DNA reads TGTGCCAGCAAGGCGGGAGATACGCAGTATTTT. This gives the protein CASKAGDTQYF.

This clonotype was counted ten times or more. The V call is TRBV27, the J call TRBJ2-1; 10 bases align to TRBD2. V shed 5 bases and J 2 bases; nucleotides not matched to a gene: 6. Germline values: CDR1 MNHEY, CDR2 SMNVEV (reference sequence). This CDR3 contains 16 residues. CDR3 coding DNA: TGTGCCAGCAGTATGCTAGCGGGAGTACCCTACAATGAGCAGTTCTTC. This translates into CASSMLAGVPYNEQFF.

The V and J genes are TRBV4-1 and TRBJ1-2, with TRBD1 identical over 7 bases. The length of the CDR3 is 16 residues. CDR1 and CDR2 (germline): MGHRA, YSYEKL. J was trimmed by 5 bases and V by 3 bases; bases with no gene match: 12. This CDR3 is CASSQPARGGFYGYTF. CDR3 bases: TGCGCCAGCAGCCAGCCAGCTCGAGGGGGCTTTTATGGCTACACCTTC.

This clonotype was detected ten times or more. The chain carries TRBV12-3 or TRBV12-4 and TRBJ2-7; no definite D call. Trimming removed 5 bases from V and 3 bases from J, with 14 bases in between. The CDR3 extends over 14 amino acids. The CDR3 coding sequence is TGTGCCAGCAGTCCTGCTAGAACCAACTACGAGCAGTACTTC. Encoded protein: CASSPARTNYEQYF.

This clonotype was detected only a few times. The rearrangement joins TRBV6-6 to TRBJ1-5; a possible D gene is TRBD1 (6 bases). The V end was cut by 1 base, the J end by 7 bases, with 11 bases between. The V gene's germline CDR1 is MNHNY and CDR2 SVGAGI (reference sequence). The CDR3 totals 14 residues. The CDR3 loop reads CASSYWDIRQPQHF. CDR3 sequence (DNA): TGTGCCAGCAGTTACTGGGACATTCGGCAGCCCCAGCATTTT.

This clonotype was observed many times. The chain employs TRBV6-1 and TRBJ1-2; 7 bases line up with TRBD1. V lost 5 bases and J lost 2; bases outside the gene matches: 11. The germline V gene encodes CDR1 MNHNS and CDR2 SASEGT. The CDR3 runs to 16 residues. The CDR3 DNA is TGTGCCAGCAGTAAGGGACAGCTTTTTTTAAACTATGGCTACACCTTC. Translated: CASSKGQLFLNYGYTF.

The CDR3 nucleotides are TGTGCCAGTGGAAGGGAAGGCTACGAGCAGTACTTC. It is translated as CASGREGYEQYF. The V and J genes are TRBV27 and TRBJ2-7; D remains unclear. Trimming cost V 9 bases and J 3 bases, with 12 bases left between them. The CDR3 contains 12 residues. Per the germline V gene, CDR1 is MNHEY and CDR2 is SMNVEV (reference sequence).

Many counts were recorded for this clonotype. The chain combines TRBV18 with TRBJ1-4, with TRBD1 matching over 9 bases. This CDR3 comprises 15 residues. Germline CDR1 and CDR2: KGHSH and LQKENI. V dropped 3 bases and J dropped 5; count of bases not matched to a gene: 4. CDR3 DNA: TGTGCCAGCTCACCTCCGGGACAGGGAAATGAAAAACTGTTTTTT. Its translation is CASSPPGQGNEKLFF.

The chain recombines TRBV6-2 or TRBV6-3 with TRBJ2-2; D may match TRBD1 or TRBD2 (5 bases each). Trimming stripped 10 bases from V and 6 bases from J, with 24 bases between. This CDR3 comprises 16 residues. Germline CDR1 is MNHEY and CDR2 is SVGEGT. The CDR3 protein is CAINLFRDQVPGELFF. CDR3 bases: TGTGCCATCAATCTATTCCGGGACCAGGTGCCCGGGGAGCTGTTTTTT.

This clonotype was counted ten times or more. V gene TRBV10-3 combines with J gene TRBJ2-3, with TRBD2 as a possible D gene (6 bases). Trimming shortened V by 6 bases and J by 3 bases, and 10 bases separated the two germline ends. The V gene's germline CDR1 is ENHRY and CDR2 SYGVKD. The length of the CDR3 is 13 residues. The CDR3 loop is CAISRERTDTQYF. The CDR3 coding sequence is TGTGCCATCAGCCGGGAGCGGACAGATACGCAGTATTTT.

J is TRBJ2-7 and V is TRBV10-3, with unresolved D. Trimming cost V 3 bases and J 0 bases, with 9 bases left between them. The CDR3 covers 14 residues. Germline V gene sequence: CDR1 ENHRY, CDR2 SYGVKD. CDR3 amino acids: CAISEVASSYEQYF. CDR3 in DNA: TGTGCCATCAGTGAAGTAGCCTCCTCCTACGAGCAGTACTTC.

There are many counts of this clonotype. The chain is built from TRBV29-1 and TRBJ2-5; 7 bases are a match to TRBD1. CDR3 length: 13 residues. Germline V lookup: CDR1 SQVTM, CDR2 ANQGSEA. After removal of 6 bases from V and 4 bases from J, the junction contained 8 bases not matched to a gene. The CDR3 DNA follows: TGCAGCGTCGGACAGGTCGCGGGAGAGACCCAGTACTTC. As protein: CSVGQVAGETQYF.

The rearrangement joins TRBV18 to TRBJ2-7; 10 nucleotides agree with TRBD1. This CDR3 contains 15 residues. With 2 bases clipped from V and 6 bases from J, the junction kept 7 bases outside the gene matches. CDR1 and CDR2 (germline): KGHSH, LQKENI. CDR3 coding DNA: TGTGCCAGCTCACCATTGACAGGGGGCTTGGTCGAGCAGTACTTC. Translation: CASSPLTGGLVEQYF.

This chain uses TRBV7-3 with TRBJ2-2; D is possibly TRBD1 (5 bases). The CDR3 has 16 residues. V was clipped by 4 bases and J by 3 bases, with 15 bases between them. Germline assignment: CDR1 SGHTA and CDR2 FQGTGA. CDR3 loop: CASSSIGRAYTGELFF. The CDR3 nucleotides read TGTGCCAGCAGCTCCATCGGCAGGGCGTACACCGGGGAGCTGTTTTTT.

The rearrangement joins TRBV5-8 to TRBJ1-1, with D unclear. Germline V gene data show CDR1 as SGHTS and CDR2 as YDEGEE. V shed 4 bases and J shed 0 bases, with 13 bases lying between them. CDR3 size: 15 residues. CDR3 protein: CASSSFSAVNTEAFF. The CDR3 DNA follows: TGTGCCAGCAGCAGCTTTTCAGCAGTGAACACTGAAGCTTTCTTT.

This clonotype was seen repeatedly, ten times or more. The chain uses TRBV15 and TRBJ2-5; D assignment may be TRBD1 or TRBD2 (5 bases each). V was trimmed by 0 bases and J by 5 bases, leaving 22 bases between them. CDR3 length: 18 residues. CDR1 is LNHNV, CDR2 YYDKDF, per germline (reference sequence). CDR3 sequence reads: CATSREVSSIGEGETQYF. CDR3 nucleotide sequence: TGTGCCACCAGCAGAGAAGTATCGAGCATTGGAGAGGGGGAGACCCAGTACTTC.

The V call is TRBV7-8, the J call TRBJ2-2; a possible D gene is TRBD1 (5 bases). The CDR3 spans 17 residues. Germline-derived CDR1 and CDR2 are SGHVS and FQNEAQ. Trimming pared 5 bases from V and 6 bases from J, leaving 22 bases between. CDR3 region: CASSQIRVVSSPGELFF. As DNA, the CDR3 is TGTGCCAGCAGCCAAATCAGGGTGGTCTCCTCTCCCGGGGAGCTGTTTTTT.

The sample holds a few counts of this clonotype. The junction and the germline gene differ at one end; a read error may be behind it. The chain recombines TRBV18 with TRBJ2-7; the D is unclear. The germline CDR1 and CDR2 sequences are KGHSH and LQKENI. This CDR3 is built from 15 residues. CDR3 coding DNA: TGTGCCAGCTCAGAGGAAGACTCTGGCTCCTACAAGCAGTACTTC. It translates to CASSEEDSGSYKQYF.

This clonotype has ten or more counts. This CDR3 reads CASSFRAGSFF. Written as DNA, the CDR3 is TGTGCCAGCAGTTTCCGGGCAGGGTCTTTCTTT. The chain couples TRBV12-3 or TRBV12-4 to TRBJ1-1; tentative D call: TRBD1 (5 bases). CDR3 length: 11 residues. V dropped 3 bases and J dropped 12 bases, with 11 bases sitting between them.

This clonotype was seen many times. This chain uses TRBV12-5 with TRBJ2-4; 10 nucleotides agree with TRBD2. The CDR3 consists of 19 residues. Germline assignment: CDR1 LGHNT and CDR2 FRNRAP. V gave up 0 bases and J gave up 1 base; unmatched junction bases: 9. For the CDR3, the DNA is TGTGCTAGTGGTTTGGTTTTGTTTAGCGGGAGGTCGGCCAAAAACATTCAGTACTTC. It is translated as CASGLVLFSGRSAKNIQYF.

The sample holds many counts of this clonotype. J is TRBJ2-3 and V is TRBV9; 10 positions match TRBD2. J lost 5 bases, V lost 8 bases, and 11 bases had no gene match. Germline-derived CDR1 and CDR2 are SGDLS and YYNGEE. The CDR3 covers 15 residues. CDR3 nucleotides: TGTGCCAGTAGTGCTCTAGCGGGAGCTGAAGATACGCAGTATTTT. Encoded protein: CASSALAGAEDTQYF. Complete variable domain (other parts from reference TRBV9 and TRBJ2-3): DSGVTQTPKHLITATGQRVTLRCSPRSGDLSVYWYQQSLDQGLQFLIQYYNGEERAKGNILERFSAQQFPDLHSELNLSSLELGDSALYFCASSALAGAEDTQYFGPGTRLTVL.